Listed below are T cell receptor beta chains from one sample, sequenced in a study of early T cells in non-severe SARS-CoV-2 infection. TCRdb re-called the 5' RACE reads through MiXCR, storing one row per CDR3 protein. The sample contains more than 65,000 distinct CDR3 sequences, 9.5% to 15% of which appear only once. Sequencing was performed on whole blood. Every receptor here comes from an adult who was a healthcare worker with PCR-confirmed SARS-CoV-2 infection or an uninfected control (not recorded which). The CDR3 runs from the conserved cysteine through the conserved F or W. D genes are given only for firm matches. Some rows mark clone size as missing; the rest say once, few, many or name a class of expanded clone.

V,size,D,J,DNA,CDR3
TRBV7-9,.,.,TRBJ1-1,TGTGCCACAGCCCCCCCCTCGGGGCCCCGGGCTTTCTTT,CATAPPSGPRAFF
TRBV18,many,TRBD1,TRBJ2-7,TGTGCCAGCTCACCACCGGGACAGCCTAACTACGAGCAGTACTTC,CASSPPGQPNYEQYF
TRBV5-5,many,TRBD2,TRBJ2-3,TGTGCCAGCAGCGGTTCTAGCGGGATAGCAGATACGCAGTATTTT,CASSGSSGIADTQYF
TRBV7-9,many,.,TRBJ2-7,TGTGCCAGCAGCTTCACCAATACTGAGCAGTACTTC,CASSFTNTEQYF
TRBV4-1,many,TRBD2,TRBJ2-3,TGCGCCAGCAGCCTCCGTCCGGGAGGGGGGACAGATACGCAGTATTTT,CASSLRPGGGTDTQYF
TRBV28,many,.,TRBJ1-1,TGTGCCAGCTCTCGGGGCGCGGGCACTGAAGCTTTCTTT,CASSRGAGTEAFF
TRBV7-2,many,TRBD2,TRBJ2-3,TGTGCCAGCAGCAGAAACGTAGCGGGAGGCACAGATACGCAGTATTTT,CASSRNVAGGTDTQYF
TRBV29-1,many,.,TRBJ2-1,TGCAGCGGTATACGGACGGAGAATGAGCAGTTCTTC,CSGIRTENEQFF
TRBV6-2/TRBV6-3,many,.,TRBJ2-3,TGTGCCAGCAGTTACCTGTCAGATACGCAGTATTTT,CASSYLSDTQYF
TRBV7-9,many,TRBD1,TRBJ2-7,TGTGCCAGCAGCCCAGGACAGGGTCTGGACGAGCAGTACTTC,CASSPGQGLDEQYF
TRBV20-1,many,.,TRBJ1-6,TGCTCGGTTGGCGGGAGCTCCTATAATTCACCCCTCCACTTT,CSVGGSSYNSPLHF
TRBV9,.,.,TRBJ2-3,TGTGCCAGCAGCGTATTGGAGGGATCCACAGATACGCAGTATTTT,CASSVLEGSTDTQYF
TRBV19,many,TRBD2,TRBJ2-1,TGTGCCTCAAATCGGGGGGTCGACCTTACCGACAATGAGCAGTTCTTC,CASNRGVDLTDNEQFF
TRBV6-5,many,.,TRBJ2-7,TGTGCCACCGGGTCGGCCCTACCCTACGAGCAGTACTTC,CATGSALPYEQYF
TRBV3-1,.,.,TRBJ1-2,TGTGCCAGCAGCCAAGGGGGGCCGGGACTTGGCTACACCTTC,CASSQGGPGLGYTF
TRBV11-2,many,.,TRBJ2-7,TGTGCCAGCAGACAGGACTACGAGCAGTACTTC,CASRQDYEQYF
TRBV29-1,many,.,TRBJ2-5,TGCAGCGTCCTTCTGGACCGAGTCGGGACCCAGTACTTC,CSVLLDRVGTQYF
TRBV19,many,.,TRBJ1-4,TGTGCCAGTTCTCCTCAGGGCCTCCTGATTGGAAAACTGTTTTTT,CASSPQGLLIGKLFF
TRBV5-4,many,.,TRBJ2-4,TGTGCCAGCAGCCCCGGCGACACTACAAACATTCAGTACTTC,CASSPGDTTNIQYF
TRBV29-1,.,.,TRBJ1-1,TGCAGCGCCGTTCCCGGAGGGCCTGAAGCTTTCTTT,CSAVPGGPEAFF
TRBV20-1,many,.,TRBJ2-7,TGCAGTGCTAGAGATCGGCAGGGGTACGGATACGAGCAGTACTTC,CSARDRQGYGYEQYF